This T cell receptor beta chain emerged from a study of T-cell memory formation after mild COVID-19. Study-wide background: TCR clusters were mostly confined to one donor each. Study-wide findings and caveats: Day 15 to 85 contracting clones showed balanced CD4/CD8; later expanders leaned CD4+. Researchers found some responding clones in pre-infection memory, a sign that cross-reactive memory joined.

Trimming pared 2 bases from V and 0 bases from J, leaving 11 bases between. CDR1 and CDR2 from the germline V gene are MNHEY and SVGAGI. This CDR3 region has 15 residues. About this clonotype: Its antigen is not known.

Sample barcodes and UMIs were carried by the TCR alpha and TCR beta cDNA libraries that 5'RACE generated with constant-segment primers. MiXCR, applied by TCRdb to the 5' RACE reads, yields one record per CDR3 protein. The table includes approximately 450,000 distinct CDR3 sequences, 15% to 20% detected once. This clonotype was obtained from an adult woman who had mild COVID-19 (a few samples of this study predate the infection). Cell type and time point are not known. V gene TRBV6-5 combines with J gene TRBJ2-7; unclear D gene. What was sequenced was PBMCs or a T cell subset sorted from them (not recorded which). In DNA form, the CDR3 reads TGTGCCAGCAGTTACCTCTCGGAAGGCTCCTACGAGCAGTACTTC. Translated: CASSYLSEGSYEQYF.